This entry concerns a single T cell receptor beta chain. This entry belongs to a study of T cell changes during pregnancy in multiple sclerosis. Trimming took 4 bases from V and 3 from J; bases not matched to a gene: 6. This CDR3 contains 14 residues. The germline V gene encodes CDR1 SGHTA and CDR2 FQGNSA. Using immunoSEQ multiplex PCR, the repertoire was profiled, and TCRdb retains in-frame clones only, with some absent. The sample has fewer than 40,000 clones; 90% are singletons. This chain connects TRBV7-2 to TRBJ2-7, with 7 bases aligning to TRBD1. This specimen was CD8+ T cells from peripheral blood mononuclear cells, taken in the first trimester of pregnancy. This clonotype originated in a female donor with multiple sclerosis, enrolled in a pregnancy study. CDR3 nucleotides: TGTGCCAGCAGCTCCGGGACAGAAATCTACGAGCAGTACTTC. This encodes CASSSGTEIYEQYF.